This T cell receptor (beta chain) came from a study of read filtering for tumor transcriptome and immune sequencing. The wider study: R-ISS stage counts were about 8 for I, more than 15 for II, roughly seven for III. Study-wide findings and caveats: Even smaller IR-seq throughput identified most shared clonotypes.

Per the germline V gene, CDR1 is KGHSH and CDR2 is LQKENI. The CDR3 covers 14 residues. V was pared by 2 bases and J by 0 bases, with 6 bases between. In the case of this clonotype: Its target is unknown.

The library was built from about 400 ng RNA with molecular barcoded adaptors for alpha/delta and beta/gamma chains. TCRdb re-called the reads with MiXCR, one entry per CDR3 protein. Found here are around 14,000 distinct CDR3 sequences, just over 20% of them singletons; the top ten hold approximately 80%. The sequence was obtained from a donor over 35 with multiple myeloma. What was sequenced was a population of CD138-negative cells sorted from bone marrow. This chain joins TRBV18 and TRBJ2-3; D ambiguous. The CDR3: CASSPVQSTDTQYF. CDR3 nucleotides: TGTGCCAGCTCACCAGTACAGAGCACAGATACGCAGTATTTT.